This TCR beta chain was captured in a study of blood T cell repertoires in COVID-19. Germline V gives CDR1 SGHAT, CDR2 FQNNGV. CDR3 size: 16 residues. With V trimmed by 5 bases and J by 8 bases, 10 bases remained unmatched. TCRdb's table, derived via immunoSEQ multiplex PCR, lists solely in-frame clones and lacks some. The sample comprises some 300,000 clones, around 92% of which are singletons, and less than 3.5% rests with the top ten. The receptor was isolated from a woman in her forties or fifties who had been exposed to COVID-19. The chain couples TRBV11-2 to TRBJ1-4, with 11 bases lining up with TRBD1. The material sequenced was PBMCs or T cells enriched from blood (not recorded which). The CDR3 sequence is CASSKRTGGLFEKLFF. Here the CDR3 DNA reads TGTGCCAGCAGCAAAAGGACAGGGGGCTTATTCGAAAAACTGTTTTTT. Full variable domain (outside the CDR3, taken from reference TRBV11-2 and TRBJ1-4): EAGVAQSPRYKIIEKRQSVAFWCNPISGHATLYWYQQILGQGPKLLIQFQNNGVVDDSQLPKDRFSAERLKGVDSTLKIQPAKLEDSAVYLCASSKRTGGLFEKLFFGSGTQLSVL.